Listed below are T cell receptor beta chains from one sample, sequenced in a study of cytomegalovirus exposure and HLA in healthy donors. Method: immunoSEQ multiplex PCR; TCRdb's copy keeps in-frame clones and lacks some. The table lists about 200,000 clones, 65% to 90% of them singletons. Sequencing was carried out using PBMCs. The receptors were gathered from a girl between 10 and 17 years old in good health and CMV-seronegative. Each CDR3 is given without its conserved first and last residue. Some rows have no size entry. The others give once, few or many, or a class for an expanded clone.

v_gene: TRBV20-1; abundance: NA; CDR3aa: SARRYEQF
v_gene: TRBV7-8; abundance: NA; CDR3aa: ASSFGQGNGQPQH
v_gene: TRBV6-5; abundance: NA; CDR3aa: ASRRTGEAF
v_gene: TRBV25-1; abundance: NA; CDR3aa: ASSDLSQSSYNSPLH
v_gene: TRBV6-1; abundance: few; CDR3aa: ASSEGQTNQPQH
v_gene: TRBV19; abundance: NA; CDR3aa: ASSTSGPNQPQH
v_gene: TRBV30; abundance: NA; CDR3aa: AWSTTGTGRAQQF
v_gene: TRBV4-2; abundance: few; CDR3aa: ASSQDRAGGGANVLT
v_gene: TRBV30; abundance: NA; CDR3aa: AWNRGANQPQH
v_gene: TRBV5-6; abundance: NA; CDR3aa: ASSSGGYEQY
v_gene: TRBV10-3; abundance: NA; CDR3aa: AISEGGTSGEFQETQY
v_gene: TRBV4-3; abundance: NA; CDR3aa: ASSQGLLKNTEAF
v_gene: TRBV7-9; abundance: NA; CDR3aa: ASSQGTWDRENSPLH
v_gene: TRBV29-1; abundance: NA; CDR3aa: SVQKALREGGYT
v_gene: TRBV16; abundance: NA; CDR3aa: ASSQNAAQGPSSYNEQF
v_gene: TRBV18; abundance: NA; CDR3aa: ASSPRQGTYGYT
v_gene: TRBV27; abundance: NA; CDR3aa: ASSWVFGGSPTNTEAF
v_gene: TRBV28; abundance: NA; CDR3aa: ASRPQGNLQETQY
v_gene: TRBV4-2; abundance: NA; CDR3aa: ASSQDFVERDTQY
v_gene: TRBV7-2; abundance: NA; CDR3aa: ASSIKSSWTGGLSLGYT
v_gene: TRBV28; abundance: NA; CDR3aa: ASSLARGLSGYT
v_gene: TRBV7-9; abundance: NA; CDR3aa: ASSHFTYEQY
v_gene: TRBV13; abundance: NA; CDR3aa: ASSLSGGNNEQF
v_gene: TRBV5-6; abundance: few; CDR3aa: ASSFTRNTEAF
v_gene: TRBV5-6; abundance: NA; CDR3aa: ASSFRLAGADTQY
v_gene: TRBV5-4; abundance: NA; CDR3aa: ASSPTSGNEQF
v_gene: TRBV7-6; abundance: NA; CDR3aa: ASSRAGDKETQY
v_gene: TRBV6-4; abundance: NA; CDR3aa: ASSLVAGGTDTQY
v_gene: TRBV28; abundance: NA; CDR3aa: ASSSGGFVSSALPQH
v_gene: TRBV28; abundance: NA; CDR3aa: ASNRDRVGYGYT
v_gene: TRBV5-1; abundance: few; CDR3aa: ASSLGDTGSYEQY